The 26 T cell receptor beta chains reported below all come from one sample, sequenced in a study of cytomegalovirus exposure and HLA in healthy donors. PCR was performed using 60 Vbeta and 13 Jbeta primers. TCRdb's copy holds only in-frame clones and misses some; the assay was immunoSEQ multiplex PCR. The sample includes roughly 130,000 clones, around 59% seen only once; the top ten take around 1.9%. Material for sequencing was PBMCs. All receptors come from a male donor in good health and CMV-seronegative.

The chain recombines TRBV11-2 with TRBJ2-1; TRBD2 matches 11 bases. Per germline, CDR1 SGHAT and CDR2 FQNNGV. The CDR3 consists of 16 residues. V trimming: 5 bases; J trimming: 2 bases; junction bases outside the gene matches: 5. The CDR3 region has the DNA TGTGCCAGCAGCCCGAGACTAGCGGGGACCTACAATGAGCAGTTCTTC. Translating gives CASSPRLAGTYNEQFF.

As regards this clone: The junction departs from the called germline gene at one end, perhaps through a read error. The V and J genes are TRBV7-2 and TRBJ2-5, with D possibly matching TRBD2 (6 bases). Germline CDR1 SGHTA, CDR2 FQGNSA. The CDR3 sequence is 13 residues long. Here the CDR3 reads CASSLASGETQYF. For the CDR3, the DNA is TGTGCCAGCAGCCTAGCGAGTGGAGAGACCCAGTACTTC.

The rearrangement joins TRBV5-1 to TRBJ1-5, with no clear D. With 0 bases removed from V and 7 bases from J, the gap between germline ends came to 14 bases. Germline lookup yields CDR1 SGHRS and CDR2 YFSETQ. The CDR3 is 15 residues long. The CDR3 sequence is CASSLDSGIEQPQHF. The CDR3 nucleotides read TGCGCCAGCAGCTTGGATTCGGGGATTGAACAGCCCCAGCATTTT.

This rearrangement joins TRBV5-1 to TRBJ2-3; 14 bases match TRBD2. CDR1 and CDR2 from the germline V gene are SGHRS and YFSETQ. J lost 4 bases, V lost 3 bases, and 4 bases had no gene match. CDR3 size: 16 residues. The CDR3 reads CASSSTTSGGADTQYF. The CDR3 bases are TGCGCCAGCAGCTCCACGACTAGCGGGGGGGCAGATACGCAGTATTTT.

The chain couples TRBV28 to TRBJ1-2; TRBD1 matches 9 bases. The trim removed 5 bases at V and 6 bases at J, leaving 7 bases unmatched. Germline-derived CDR1 and CDR2 are MDHEN and SYDVKM. The CDR3 consists of 14 residues. CDR3 sequence (DNA): TGTGCCAGCAGTAAAAGGACAGGGGAACATGGCTACACCTTC. Its protein is CASSKRTGEHGYTF.

The V call is TRBV19, the J call TRBJ2-2; 12 bases are a match to TRBD2. Trimming at V came to 7 bases and at J to 1 base, leaving 7 bases not matched to a gene. CDR3 size: 17 residues. Looked up from germline, CDR1 is LNHDA and CDR2 is SQIVND (reference sequence). The CDR3 nucleotides are TGTGCCAGTACCAAGAGGGGACTAGCGGGGAACACCGGGGAGCTGTTTTTT. Its protein is CASTKRGLAGNTGELFF. Drawing the rest from reference TRBV19 and TRBJ2-2, the complete variable domain is DGGITQSPKYLFRKEGQNVTLSCEQNLNHDAMYWYRQDPGQGLRLIYYSQIVNDFQKGDIAEGYSVSREKKESFPLTVTSAQKNPTAFYLCASTKRGLAGNTGELFFGEGSRLTVL.

The chain couples TRBV7-2 to TRBJ2-7; maybe TRBD1 (6 bases). Germline lookup yields CDR1 SGHTA and CDR2 FQGNSA. The CDR3 sequence is 13 residues long. The V gene lost 3 bases and the J gene lost 1 base, with 7 bases spanning the gap. CDR3 coding DNA: TGTGCCAGCAGCTTTGGACAGTCCTACGAGCAGTACTTC. The encoded protein is CASSFGQSYEQYF.

This clone was observed a few times. This rearrangement joins TRBV7-8 to TRBJ2-3; 9 bases are shared with TRBD1. J was trimmed by 0 bases and V by 5 bases; bases with no gene match: 3. Germline V gene lookup returns CDR1 SGHVS and CDR2 FQNEAQ. This CDR3 contains 15 residues. CDR3 protein: CASSPQGASTDTQYF. Here the CDR3 DNA reads TGTGCCAGCAGCCCACAGGGGGCTAGCACAGATACGCAGTATTTT.

This rearrangement joins TRBV6-1 to TRBJ2-7; D call uncertain. CDR1 is MNHNS, CDR2 SASEGT, per germline. The ends were cut back, 0 bases at V and 2 bases at J, with 11 bases in the middle. The CDR3 runs to 15 residues. The DNA for the CDR3 is TGTGCCAGCAGTGAAGCAAGAGTCCCCACCTACGAGCAGTACTTC. Its translation: CASSEARVPTYEQYF.

This clone was seen a handful of times. Here the CDR3 DNA reads TGTGCCAGCTCACCACCTAAAAAACCGGGGTGGGCTGAAGCTTTCTTT. This gives the protein CASSPPKKPGWAEAFF. The chain is built from TRBV18 and TRBJ1-1, with D unclear. This CDR3 region has 16 residues. The germline V gene encodes CDR1 KGHSH and CDR2 LQKENI. V lost 0 bases and J 6 bases, leaving 17 bases between the germline ends.

This clone came up a few times. The chain couples TRBV5-1 to TRBJ2-5; 13 bases map to TRBD2. CDR3 length: 18 residues. Germline loops: CDR1 SGHRS, CDR2 YFSETQ. V dropped 4 bases and J dropped 0; count of bases not matched to a gene: 9. The CDR3: CASSVGLAGATYQETQYF. The CDR3 DNA reads as TGCGCCAGCAGCGTAGGACTAGCGGGGGCCACGTACCAAGAGACCCAGTACTTC.

A note on this clone: Other DNA sequences in this specimen translate into the identical CDR3. The rearrangement links TRBV27 to TRBJ1-2; D is undetermined. Germline-derived CDR1 and CDR2 are MNHEY and SMNVEV (reference sequence). Deletions cut 3 bases from V and 4 bases from J, with 9 bases between. CDR3 length: 13 amino acids. The CDR3 nucleotides are TGTGCCAGCAGTTTGAACAGAGCCTATGGCTACACCTTC. As protein: CASSLNRAYGYTF.

As DNA, the CDR3 is TGTGCCAGCAGTTACTCGATGTTGACACCTTTAGAAGCTTTCTTT. As protein: CASSYSMLTPLEAFF. The chain couples TRBV6-5 to TRBJ1-1; D gene unclear. In germline, CDR1 is MNHEY, CDR2 SVGAGI. This CDR3 region has 15 residues. The germline V and J ends were trimmed by 0 bases and 8 bases, with 16 bases remaining between them.

V is TRBV6-5 and J is TRBJ1-6, with 9 positions matching TRBD1. Germline assignment: CDR1 MNHEY and CDR2 SVGAGI. The CDR3 is 15 amino acids. Trimming cost V 5 bases and J 9 bases; bases outside gene matches: 8. CDR3 in DNA: TGTGCCAGCAGTACCCGACAGGGGGTAGGTTCACCCCTCCACTTT. It is translated as CASSTRQGVGSPLHF.

Worth noting for this clone: A read error may produce the germline difference seen at one junction end. Within the sample, other DNA sequences also encode this same CDR3. The rearrangement links TRBV25-1 to TRBJ1-6; 8 bases match TRBD1. This CDR3 comprises 15 residues. Germline loops: CDR1 MGHDK, CDR2 SYGVNS. The CDR3 spells CASSDQGASNSPLHF. CDR3 nucleotide sequence: TGCGCCAGCAGTGATCAGGGGGCCTCAAATTCACCCCTCCACTTT.

This chain uses TRBV5-1 with TRBJ1-3; D is undetermined. Germline-derived CDR1 and CDR2 are SGHRS and YFSETQ. This CDR3 region has 15 residues. V dropped 0 bases and J dropped 0 bases, with 7 bases sitting between them. DNA of the CDR3: TGCGCCAGCAGCTTGGCGGGAAGCTCTGGAAACACCATATATTTT. Protein: CASSLAGSSGNTIYF.

The gene calls are TRBV6-1 and TRBJ1-5, with 10 bases lining up with TRBD1. The CDR3 spans 14 residues. With V trimmed by 8 bases and J by 4 bases, 5 bases remained unmatched. The germline V gene has CDR1 MNHNS and CDR2 SASEGT. The CDR3 coding sequence is TGTGCCAGCGGGACAGGGGACGGGAATCAGCCCCAGCATTTT. Its protein is CASGTGDGNQPQHF.

The V and J genes are TRBV5-6 and TRBJ2-5; possibly TRBD2 for D (6 bases). Between the trimmed V and J ends, which lost 1 base and 9 bases, there was a span of 16 bases. The CDR3 contains 14 residues. Germline CDR1 reads SGHDT; CDR2 reads YYEEEE. The CDR3 DNA follows: TGTGCCAGCAGCTTGACGTGGCACCGGGGGTCCCAGTACTTC. This encodes CASSLTWHRGSQYF. The whole variable domain, remainder taken from reference TRBV5-6 and TRBJ2-5, is DAGVTQSPTHLIKTRGQQVTLRCSPKSGHDTVSWYQQALGQGPQFIFQYYEEEERQRGNFPDRFSGHQFPNYSSELNVNALLLGDSALYLCASSLTWHRGSQYFGPGTRLLVL.

J is TRBJ2-5 and V is TRBV19, with D unresolved. This CDR3 comprises 14 residues. Germline loops: CDR1 LNHDA, CDR2 SQIVND (reference sequence). Between the trimmed V and J ends, which lost 3 bases and 5 bases, there was a span of 13 bases. The CDR3 coding sequence is TGTGCCAGTAGTATTCTAAACGAGGAGGAGACCCAGTACTTC. Encoded protein: CASSILNEEETQYF.

J is TRBJ2-1 and V is TRBV18; D is uncertain. Germline CDR1 and CDR2: KGHSH and LQKENI. The CDR3 runs 14 residues. V shed 2 bases and J shed 5 bases, with 10 bases lying between them. This CDR3 is CASSPRSPNNEQFF. CDR3 sequence (DNA): TGTGCCAGCTCACCAAGAAGCCCTAACAATGAGCAGTTCTTC.

This rearrangement joins TRBV5-1 to TRBJ2-1; D is perhaps TRBD2 (5 bases). V lost 0 bases, J lost 6 bases, and 10 bases lay in between. CDR1 and CDR2 from the germline V gene are SGHRS and YFSETQ. The CDR3 runs to 14 residues. CDR3 nucleotides: TGCGCCAGCAGCTTGGAACTAGATTTCAATGAGCAGTTCTTC. It yields the protein CASSLELDFNEQFF.

This clone appeared once. The rearrangement links TRBV7-2 to TRBJ2-1; 8 positions agree with TRBD2. V dropped 5 bases and J dropped 8; count of bases not matched to a gene: 5. CDR1 SGHTA and CDR2 FQGNSA come from the germline V gene. The CDR3 runs 13 residues. The CDR3 DNA follows: TGTGCCAGCAGCGCAGCGGGGGACTATGAGCAGTTCTTC. Its translation: CASSAAGDYEQFF.

This clone was recorded a few times. As DNA, the CDR3 is TGTGCCAGCAGTGGACAGGCAAAGAGCACAGATACGCAGTATTTT. Translated, it gives CASSGQAKSTDTQYF. V usage is TRBV27 and J usage is TRBJ2-3, with TRBD1 matching 7 bases. This CDR3 is built from 15 residues. Per germline, CDR1 MNHEY and CDR2 SMNVEV (reference sequence). V trimming: 5 bases; J trimming: 0 bases; junction bases outside the gene matches: 5.

The V gene is TRBV7-9, the J gene TRBJ2-5; 8 nucleotides agree with TRBD1. This CDR3 comprises 14 residues. Germline lookup yields CDR1 SEHNR and CDR2 FQNEAQ (reference sequence). V dropped 6 bases and J dropped 2; count of bases not matched to a gene: 5. As DNA, the CDR3 is TGTGCCAGCAGACCACAGGGGGTTCAAGAGACCCAGTACTTC. Residues: CASRPQGVQETQYF. Based on the CDR3 plus reference TRBV7-9 and TRBJ2-5, the full variable domain is DTGVSQNPRHKITKRGQNVTFRCDPISEHNRLYWYRQTLGQGPEFLTYFQNEAQLEKSRLLSDRFSAERPKGSFSTLEIQRTEQGDSAMYLCASRPQGVQETQYFGPGTRLLVL.

This clone was detected once. The genes are TRBV5-6 and TRBJ2-7; 11 nucleotides agree with TRBD1. This CDR3 region has 15 residues. The germline CDR1 and CDR2 sequences are SGHDT and YYEEEE. V shed 6 bases and J 5 bases; nucleotides not matched to a gene: 10. For the CDR3, the DNA is TGTGCCAGCAACACAGCCGGGACAGGGGGTGACGAGCAGTACTTC. It yields the protein CASNTAGTGGDEQYF.

The chain employs TRBV9 and TRBJ1-1, with 10 bases fitting TRBD1. Germline-derived CDR1 and CDR2 are SGDLS and YYNGEE. The CDR3 runs 15 residues. Unmatched junction bases numbered 5, after V lost 3 bases and J lost 3 bases. The CDR3: CASSATGGLDTEAFF. As DNA, the CDR3 is TGTGCCAGCAGCGCGACAGGGGGCTTGGACACTGAAGCTTTCTTT. Full variable domain (missing parts from reference TRBV9 and TRBJ1-1): DSGVTQTPKHLITATGQRVTLRCSPRSGDLSVYWYQQSLDQGLQFLIQYYNGEERAKGNILERFSAQQFPDLHSELNLSSLELGDSALYFCASSATGGLDTEAFFGQGTRLTVV.